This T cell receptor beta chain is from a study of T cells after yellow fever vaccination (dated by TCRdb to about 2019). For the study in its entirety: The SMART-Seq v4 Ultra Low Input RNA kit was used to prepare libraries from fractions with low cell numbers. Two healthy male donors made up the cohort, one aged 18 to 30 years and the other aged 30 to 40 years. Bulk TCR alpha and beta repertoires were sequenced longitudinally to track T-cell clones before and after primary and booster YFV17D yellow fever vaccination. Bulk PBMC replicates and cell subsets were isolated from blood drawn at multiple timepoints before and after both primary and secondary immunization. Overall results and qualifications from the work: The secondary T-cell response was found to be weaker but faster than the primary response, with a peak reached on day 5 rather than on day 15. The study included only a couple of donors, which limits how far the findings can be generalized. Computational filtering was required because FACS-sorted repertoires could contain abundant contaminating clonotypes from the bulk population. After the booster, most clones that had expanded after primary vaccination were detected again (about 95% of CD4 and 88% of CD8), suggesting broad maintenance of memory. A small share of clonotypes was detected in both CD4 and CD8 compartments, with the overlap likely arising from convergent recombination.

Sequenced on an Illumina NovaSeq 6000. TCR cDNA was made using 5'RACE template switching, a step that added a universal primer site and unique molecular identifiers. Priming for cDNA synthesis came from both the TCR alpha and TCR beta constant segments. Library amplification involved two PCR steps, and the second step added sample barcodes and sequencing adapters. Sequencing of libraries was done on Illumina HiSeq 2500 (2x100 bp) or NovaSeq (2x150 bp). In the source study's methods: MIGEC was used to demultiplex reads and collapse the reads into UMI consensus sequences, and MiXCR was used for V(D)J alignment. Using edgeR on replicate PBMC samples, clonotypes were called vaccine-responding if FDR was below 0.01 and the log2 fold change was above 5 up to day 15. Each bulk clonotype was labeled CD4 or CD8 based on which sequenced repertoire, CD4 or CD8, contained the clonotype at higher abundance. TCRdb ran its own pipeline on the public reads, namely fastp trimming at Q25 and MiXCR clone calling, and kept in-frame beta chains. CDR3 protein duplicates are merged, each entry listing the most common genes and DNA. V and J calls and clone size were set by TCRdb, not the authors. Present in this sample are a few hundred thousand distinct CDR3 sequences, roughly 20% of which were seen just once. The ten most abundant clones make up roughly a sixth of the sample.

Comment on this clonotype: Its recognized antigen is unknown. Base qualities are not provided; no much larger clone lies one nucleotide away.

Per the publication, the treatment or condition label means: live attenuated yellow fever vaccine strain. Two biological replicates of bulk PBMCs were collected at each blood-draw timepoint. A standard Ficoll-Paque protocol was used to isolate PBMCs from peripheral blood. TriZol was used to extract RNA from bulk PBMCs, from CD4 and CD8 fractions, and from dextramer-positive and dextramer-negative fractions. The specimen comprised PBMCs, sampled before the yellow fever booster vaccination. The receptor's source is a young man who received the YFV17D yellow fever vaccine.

The sequenced DNA: TGTGCCAGCAGCTTTAGCGGGGGGCTTAGCCGGGTGACCCAGTACTTC. The resulting protein is CASSFSGGLSRVTQYF. The rearrangement combines TRBV7-2 with TRBJ2-5; TRBD2 agrees with 10 junctional bases. The CDR3 holds 16 amino acids from the cysteine to the phenylalanine. The DNA shown is the 48-base CDR3, in frame from base 1. Clipping removes 3 bases from V and 7 bases from J, with 11 as the unmatched junction base count. CDR1 and CDR2, looked up from the germline V gene, are SGHTA and FQGNSA.